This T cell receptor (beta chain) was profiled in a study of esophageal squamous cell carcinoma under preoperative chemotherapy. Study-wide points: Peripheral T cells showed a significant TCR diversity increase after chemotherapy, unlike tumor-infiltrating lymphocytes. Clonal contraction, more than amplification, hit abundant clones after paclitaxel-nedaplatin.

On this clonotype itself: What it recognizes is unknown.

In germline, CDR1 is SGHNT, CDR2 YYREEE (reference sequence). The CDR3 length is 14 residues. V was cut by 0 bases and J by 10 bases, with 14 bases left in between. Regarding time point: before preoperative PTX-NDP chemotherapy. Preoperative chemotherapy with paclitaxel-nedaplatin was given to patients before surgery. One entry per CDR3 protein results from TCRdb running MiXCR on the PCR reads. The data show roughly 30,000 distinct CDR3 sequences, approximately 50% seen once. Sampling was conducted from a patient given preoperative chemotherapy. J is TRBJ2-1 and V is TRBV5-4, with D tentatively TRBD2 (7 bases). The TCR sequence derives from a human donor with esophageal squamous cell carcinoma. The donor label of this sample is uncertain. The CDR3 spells CASSLGGGAREQFF. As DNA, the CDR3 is TGTGCCAGCAGCTTGGGTGGGGGGGCCCGCGAGCAGTTCTTC.